One and the same sample provided the 19 T cell receptor beta chains below, sequenced in a study of T-cell reconstitution after alpha-beta-depleted transplantation in children. Library preparation (for TCRbeta) was performed with unique molecular identifiers. Via MiXCR, TCRdb re-called the PCR reads, giving one row per CDR3 protein. The profile shows 900,000 or so distinct CDR3 sequences, under 20% of them singletons. Sequencing used PBMCs, mostly from graft donor cells, obtained 360 days after TCRalphabeta/CD19-depleted stem cell transplant. The origin of the receptors is a male patient between 5 and 17 years old who had a stem cell transplant for acute lymphoblastic leukemia, so the T cells may come from the graft donor.

The chain employs TRBV5-1 and TRBJ2-7, with TRBD2 matching 11 bases. V dropped 1 base and J dropped 0; count of bases not matched to a gene: 3. The CDR3 loop spans 16 amino acids. Looked up from germline, CDR1 is SGHRS and CDR2 is YFSETQ. The CDR3, as DNA: TGCGCCAGCAGCTTGATAGCGGGAGGGTTCTCCTACGAGCAGTACTTC. It is translated as CASSLIAGGFSYEQYF.

This chain uses TRBV29-1 with TRBJ2-3, with 10 nucleotides matching TRBD2. This CDR3 comprises 16 residues. The V segment lost 1 base and the J segment 2 bases; nucleotides outside the gene matches: 6. Germline assignment: CDR1 SQVTM and CDR2 ANQGSEA. CDR3 nucleotides: TGCAGCGTTGAAGGATCCGGGACTAGCGCCACAGATACGCAGTATTTT. Protein: CSVEGSGTSATDTQYF.

This clonotype was found a few times. The rearrangement links TRBV27 to TRBJ2-2, with 13 bases that match TRBD2. Germline V gene data show CDR1 as MNHEY and CDR2 as SMNVEV (reference sequence). The V gene end was trimmed by 4 bases and the J gene end by 7 bases; junction bases not matched to a gene: 3. There are 15 residues in the CDR3. The CDR3 here is CASSSTSGRFGELFF. CDR3 DNA sequence: TGTGCCAGCAGTTCGACTAGCGGGAGGTTCGGGGAGCTGTTTTTT.

Here the CDR3 DNA reads TGCGCCAGCAGCCAAACCAGACAGGAAAGAGAGACCCAGTACTTC. Translated, it gives CASSQTRQERETQYF. This chain uses TRBV4-1 with TRBJ2-5, with a possible D match to TRBD1 (6 bases). Germline V gene data show CDR1 as MGHRA and CDR2 as YSYEKL. This CDR3 region has 15 residues. V gave up 2 bases and J gave up 4 bases, with 14 bases separating them.

The rearrangement joins TRBV27 to TRBJ2-6, with 7 bases lining up with TRBD2. The germline V gene encodes CDR1 MNHEY and CDR2 SMNVEV (reference sequence). The CDR3 loop spans 16 amino acids. V shed 1 base and J 0 bases; nucleotides not matched to a gene: 0. The CDR3 is CASSLWGGSGANVLTF. The CDR3 DNA sequence: TGTGCCAGCAGTTTATGGGGGGGCTCTGGGGCCAACGTCCTGACTTTC.

This clonotype was counted only a few times. The J gene is TRBJ2-2, the V gene TRBV3-1, with 7 bases identical to TRBD1. Germline CDR1 LGHDT, CDR2 YNNKEL (reference sequence). The V segment lost 4 bases and the J segment 1 base; nucleotides outside the gene matches: 3. The CDR3 totals 15 residues. The DNA of the CDR3 is TGTGCCAGCAGCCGCCGGACAGGGAACACCGGGGAGCTGTTTTTT. Translated: CASSRRTGNTGELFF.

The chain has TRBV18 and TRBJ2-3; tentatively, D is TRBD1 (7 bases). The V and J ends lost 3 bases and 0 bases respectively, with 19 bases between them. The length of the CDR3 is 18 residues. Germline V gene lookup returns CDR1 KGHSH and CDR2 LQKENI. This CDR3 is CASSPLRAGQLSTDTQYF. CDR3 nucleotide sequence: TGTGCCAGCTCACCGCTCCGGGCGGGACAGTTGAGCACAGATACGCAGTATTTT.

The table lists this clonotype with a few counts. The chain joins TRBV10-2 to TRBJ2-3; D remains unclear. Trimming stripped 2 bases from V and 2 bases from J, with 14 bases between. Germline values: CDR1 WSHSY, CDR2 SAAADI. CDR3 size: 16 residues. The DNA of the CDR3 is TGCGCCAGCAGTGAGCCTTGGCTGTTGGCCACAGATACGCAGTATTTT. This sequence encodes CASSEPWLLATDTQYF.

The chain carries TRBV28 and TRBJ2-5, with TRBD2 matching over 8 bases. The CDR3 has 14 amino acids. V shed 6 bases and J 7 bases; nucleotides not matched to a gene: 10. Germline V gene sequence: CDR1 MDHEN, CDR2 SYDVKM. The chain's CDR3 is CASRETTGGGTQYF. CDR3 DNA: TGTGCCAGCAGAGAGACCACCGGGGGGGGGACCCAGTACTTC.

J is TRBJ2-1 and V is TRBV5-8; 16 bases match TRBD2. The CDR3 length is 17 residues. V shed 7 bases and J 3 bases; nucleotides not matched to a gene: 7. Germline CDR1 and CDR2: SGHTS and YDEGEE. CDR3 coding DNA: TGTGCCAGCCTGCCGGGACTAGCGGGAGGGAACTACAATGAGCAGTTCTTC. It is translated as CASLPGLAGGNYNEQFF. Drawing the rest from reference TRBV5-8 and TRBJ2-1, the complete variable domain is EAGVTQSPTHLIKTRGQQATLRCSPISGHTSVYWYQQALGLGLQFLLWYDEGEERNRGNFPPRFSGRQFPNYSSELNVNALELEDSALYLCASLPGLAGGNYNEQFFGPGTRLTVL.

This clonotype was observed a handful of times. The V and J genes are TRBV13 and TRBJ2-7; 8 nucleotides match TRBD2. In germline, CDR1 is PRHDT, CDR2 FYEKMQ (reference sequence). V trimming: 5 bases; J trimming: 5 bases; junction bases outside the gene matches: 11. The CDR3 length is 15 residues. This CDR3 reads CASSGQAGVIDEQYF. The CDR3 nucleotides read TGTGCCAGCAGCGGACAAGCGGGAGTAATAGACGAGCAGTACTTC.

The chain couples TRBV5-1 to TRBJ2-1; D gene unclear. Germline CDR1 and CDR2: SGHRS and YFSETQ. The CDR3 runs to 15 residues. V was clipped by 5 bases and J by 5 bases, with 17 bases between them. DNA of the CDR3: TGCGCCAGCAGTAAGCTTGCTGATACCCACAATGAGCAGTTCTTC. It is translated as CASSKLADTHNEQFF.

The chain recombines TRBV5-5 with TRBJ2-7, with TRBD1 identical over 11 bases. V shed 2 bases, J shed 6 bases, and the junction held 4 bases outside the gene matches. This CDR3 spans 14 amino acids. Germline V CDR1 and CDR2: SGHKS, YYEKEE (reference sequence). Here the CDR3 DNA reads TGTGCCAGCAGCTTAGGGACAGGGGGGACCGAGCAGTACTTC. This gives the protein CASSLGTGGTEQYF.

This chain connects TRBV5-1 to TRBJ2-1; TRBD2 aligns across 9 bases. CDR1 is SGHRS and CDR2 is YFSETQ in the germline V gene. With V trimmed by 5 bases and J by 4 bases, 22 bases remained unmatched. The length of the CDR3 is 20 residues. The CDR3 loop reads CASRPRGSSGRPSQYNEQFF. In nucleotides, the CDR3 is TGCGCCAGCAGACCCCGGGGGAGTAGCGGGAGACCCTCTCAATACAATGAGCAGTTCTTC.

This clonotype was seen only a few times. The V gene is TRBV18, the J gene TRBJ1-5, with TRBD1 identical over 7 bases. Germline V gene sequence: CDR1 KGHSH, CDR2 LQKENI. The CDR3 sequence is 15 residues long. The junction had 7 bases not matched to a gene; V was cut back by 6 bases and J by 2 bases. The CDR3 sequence: CASSNRGYGNQPQHF. Here the CDR3 DNA reads TGTGCCAGCTCGAACAGGGGTTATGGCAATCAGCCCCAGCATTTT.

This clonotype was seen more than once but under ten times. The chain links TRBV4-1 to TRBJ2-1; D unclear. Germline assignment: CDR1 MGHRA and CDR2 YSYEKL. Trimming removed 1 base at V and 5 bases at J, with 6 bases between. The CDR3 has 13 residues. This CDR3 reads CASSQASHNEQFF. The CDR3 nucleotides are TGCGCCAGCAGCCAAGCGTCCCACAATGAGCAGTTCTTC.

This chain links TRBV7-2 with TRBJ2-1; 7 nucleotides match TRBD2. Trimming at V came to 1 base and at J to 7 bases, leaving 10 bases not matched to a gene. Germline CDR1 and CDR2: SGHTA and FQGNSA. The CDR3 sequence is 16 residues long. CDR3 nucleotides: TGTGCCAGCAGCTTAGTCGAGGTTAAGCGGGGAAATGAGCAGTTCTTC. Protein: CASSLVEVKRGNEQFF.

This clonotype showed up many times. The chain joins TRBV5-5 to TRBJ2-7; D possibly corresponds to TRBD2 (5 bases). Deletions cut 7 bases from V and 0 bases from J, with 8 bases between. This CDR3 comprises 12 residues. Germline CDR1 is SGHKS and CDR2 is YYEKEE (reference sequence). The CDR3 reads CASGRDSYEQYF. The CDR3 DNA sequence: TGTGCCAGCGGACGGGACTCCTACGAGCAGTACTTC.

This clonotype occurred a few times. This sequence joins TRBV7-9 and TRBJ2-5, with 7 positions matching TRBD1. The ends lost 2 bases at V and 1 base at J; junction bases unmatched: 7. The CDR3 contains 16 residues. Germline loops: CDR1 SEHNR, CDR2 FQNEAQ (reference sequence). CDR3 sequence: CASSLTTGTVQETQYF. CDR3 sequence (DNA): TGTGCCAGCAGCTTAACAACCGGGACAGTCCAAGAGACCCAGTACTTC.